The rows below give T cell receptor beta chains drawn from one sample of a study of blood T cell repertoires in COVID-19. The repertoire was sequenced with immunoSEQ multiplex PCR; TCRdb's copy has only in-frame clones and lacks some. Found here are roughly 58,000 clones, approximately 84% of them singletons; the top ten hold approximately 17%. The source material was peripheral blood. These receptors came from a man between 65 and 80 years old with active COVID-19. CDR3s include the opening cysteine and the closing phenylalanine or tryptophan. A D gene is named only where the DNA matches it firmly. The size field is filled for only some rows; it gives once, few, many or a size class.

clone size: NA; J gene: TRBJ2-5; V gene: TRBV4-1; D gene: NA; CDR3 protein: CASSQVRSSEYQETQYF; CDR3 DNA: TGCGCCAGCAGCCAAGTTCGAAGTAGCGAGTACCAAGAGACCCAGTACTTC
clone size: NA; J gene: TRBJ2-2; V gene: TRBV4-3; D gene: NA; CDR3 protein: CASSTYRVSGELFF; CDR3 DNA: TGCGCCAGCAGCACATACAGGGTTTCCGGGGAGCTGTTTTTT
clone size: NA; J gene: TRBJ2-3; V gene: TRBV7-2; D gene: NA; CDR3 protein: CASSSPVGALWTDTQYF; CDR3 DNA: TGTGCCAGCAGCTCCCCCGTAGGGGCCCTGTGGACAGATACGCAGTATTTT
clone size: NA; J gene: TRBJ2-3; V gene: TRBV5-4; D gene: TRBD1; CDR3 protein: CASSSDRAGDTQYF; CDR3 DNA: TGTGCCAGCAGCTCGGACAGGGCAGGAGATACGCAGTATTTT
clone size: NA; J gene: TRBJ2-6; V gene: TRBV6-6; D gene: TRBD1; CDR3 protein: CASSYTGETGANVLTF; CDR3 DNA: TGTGCCAGCAGCTATACAGGGGAGACTGGGGCCAACGTCCTGACTTTC
clone size: NA; J gene: TRBJ2-2; V gene: TRBV5-4; D gene: TRBD1; CDR3 protein: CASSSGTANTGELFF; CDR3 DNA: TGTGCCAGCAGCTCAGGGACAGCGAACACCGGGGAGCTGTTTTTT
clone size: NA; J gene: TRBJ1-1; V gene: TRBV7-2; D gene: TRBD1; CDR3 protein: CASSPLSRGQLNTEAFF; CDR3 DNA: TGTGCCAGCAGCCCACTATCCAGGGGGCAGTTGAACACTGAAGCTTTCTTT
clone size: NA; J gene: TRBJ2-2; V gene: TRBV18; D gene: TRBD1; CDR3 protein: CASSEQTGPNTGELFF; CDR3 DNA: TGTGCCAGCTCAGAACAGACAGGGCCGAACACCGGGGAGCTGTTTTTT
clone size: NA; J gene: TRBJ2-2; V gene: TRBV3-1/TRBV3-2; D gene: TRBD2; CDR3 protein: CASSQVAGGRTGELFF; CDR3 DNA: TGTGCCAGCAGCCAAGTAGCGGGAGGAAGAACCGGGGAGCTGTTTTTT
clone size: once; J gene: TRBJ1-5; V gene: TRBV28; D gene: TRBD1; CDR3 protein: CASSMPGGGKPQHF; CDR3 DNA: TGTGCCAGCAGTATGCCAGGGGGCGGCAAGCCCCAGCATTTT
clone size: NA; J gene: TRBJ2-3; V gene: TRBV28; D gene: TRBD2; CDR3 protein: CASTGTSVTDTQYF; CDR3 DNA: TGTGCCAGTACCGGGACTAGCGTGACAGATACGCAGTATTTT
clone size: NA; J gene: TRBJ2-1; V gene: TRBV20-1; D gene: NA; CDR3 protein: CSAGQRDEQFF; CDR3 DNA: TGCAGTGCTGGGCAGAGAGATGAGCAGTTCTTC
clone size: NA; J gene: TRBJ2-5; V gene: TRBV6-1; D gene: TRBD2; CDR3 protein: CASSDPAGLAGGYQETQYF; CDR3 DNA: TGTGCCAGCAGTGACCCCGCGGGACTAGCGGGAGGATACCAAGAGACCCAGTACTTC
clone size: NA; J gene: TRBJ1-5; V gene: TRBV18; D gene: TRBD1; CDR3 protein: CASSPGTGGLGQPQHF; CDR3 DNA: TGTGCCAGCTCACCTGGGACAGGGGGCTTGGGGCAGCCCCAGCATTTT
clone size: NA; J gene: TRBJ2-7; V gene: TRBV7-2; D gene: NA; CDR3 protein: CASSRYSSFGYEQYF; CDR3 DNA: TGTGCCAGCAGCAGATACAGTTCTTTTGGCTACGAGCAGTACTTC
clone size: NA; J gene: TRBJ1-1; V gene: TRBV28; D gene: NA; CDR3 protein: CASSPTGLLNTEAFF; CDR3 DNA: TGTGCCAGCAGCCCGACAGGACTTTTGAACACTGAAGCTTTCTTT
clone size: once; J gene: TRBJ2-1; V gene: TRBV6-6; D gene: NA; CDR3 protein: CASSFRGNEQFF; CDR3 DNA: TGTGCCAGCAGTTTCAGGGGCAATGAGCAGTTCTTC
clone size: once; J gene: TRBJ1-4; V gene: TRBV5-8; D gene: NA; CDR3 protein: CATQLITVLNEKLFF; CDR3 DNA: TGTGCCACCCAACTAATCACGGTTCTTAATGAAAAACTGTTTTTT
clone size: NA; J gene: TRBJ1-5; V gene: TRBV7-6; D gene: NA; CDR3 protein: CASSLRAGSGEWPQHF; CDR3 DNA: TGTGCCAGCAGCTTACGGGCAGGGTCCGGCGAGTGGCCCCAGCATTTT
clone size: NA; J gene: TRBJ1-3; V gene: TRBV4-3; D gene: NA; CDR3 protein: CASSQDMGGGNTIYF; CDR3 DNA: TGCGCCAGCAGCCAAGATATGGGGGGGGGAAACACCATATATTTT
clone size: NA; J gene: TRBJ1-1; V gene: TRBV14; D gene: NA; CDR3 protein: CASSQAIWAGDTEAFF; CDR3 DNA: TGTGCCAGCAGCCAAGCCATCTGGGCAGGGGACACTGAAGCTTTCTTT
clone size: NA; J gene: TRBJ1-5; V gene: TRBV28; D gene: TRBD1; CDR3 protein: CASRAGQAGGQPQHF; CDR3 DNA: TGTGCCAGCAGGGCAGGACAGGCTGGGGGGCAGCCCCAGCATTTT
clone size: once; J gene: TRBJ2-7; V gene: TRBV6-5; D gene: NA; CDR3 protein: CASSYSMTGAYEQYF; CDR3 DNA: TGTGCCAGCAGTTACTCGATGACAGGAGCCTACGAGCAGTACTTC
clone size: NA; J gene: TRBJ2-2; V gene: TRBV7-2; D gene: NA; CDR3 protein: CASSFRVTNTGELFF; CDR3 DNA: TGTGCCAGCAGCTTCCGGGTCACCAACACCGGGGAGCTGTTTTTT
clone size: few; J gene: TRBJ2-7; V gene: TRBV4-3; D gene: NA; CDR3 protein: CASSPSNRAYEQYF; CDR3 DNA: TGCGCCAGCAGCCCCTCCAACAGGGCCTACGAGCAGTACTTC
clone size: once; J gene: TRBJ1-4; V gene: TRBV13; D gene: NA; CDR3 protein: CASSFRETNEKLFF; CDR3 DNA: TGTGCCAGCAGCTTCAGGGAAACTAATGAAAAACTGTTTTTT
clone size: NA; J gene: TRBJ2-3; V gene: TRBV5-6; D gene: TRBD2; CDR3 protein: CASSAGGSDTQYF; CDR3 DNA: TGTGCCAGCAGCGCGGGAGGGTCAGATACGCAGTATTTT
clone size: NA; J gene: TRBJ2-5; V gene: TRBV5-1; D gene: NA; CDR3 protein: CASSSSIQQGGETQYF; CDR3 DNA: TGCGCCAGCAGCTCCTCCATACAACAGGGTGGAGAGACCCAGTACTTC
clone size: NA; J gene: TRBJ2-1; V gene: TRBV27; D gene: NA; CDR3 protein: CASSRKADKPNNEQFF; CDR3 DNA: TGTGCCAGCAGCCGAAAGGCGGACAAGCCTAACAATGAGCAGTTCTTC
clone size: NA; J gene: TRBJ1-2; V gene: TRBV4-3; D gene: NA; CDR3 protein: CASSQGVGEYGYTF; CDR3 DNA: TGCGCCAGCAGCCAAGGAGTCGGAGAGTATGGCTACACCTTC
clone size: NA; J gene: TRBJ1-3; V gene: TRBV9; D gene: TRBD1; CDR3 protein: CASSVSDRDSGNTIYF; CDR3 DNA: TGTGCCAGCAGCGTCAGTGACAGGGACTCTGGAAACACCATATATTTT
clone size: NA; J gene: TRBJ2-1; V gene: TRBV7-2; D gene: TRBD2; CDR3 protein: CASSLLAGGGSYNEQFF; CDR3 DNA: TGTGCCAGCAGCCTCTTAGCGGGGGGGGGCTCCTACAATGAGCAGTTCTTC
clone size: NA; J gene: TRBJ1-1; V gene: TRBV5-1; D gene: NA; CDR3 protein: CASSFDSRNTEAFF; CDR3 DNA: TGCGCCAGCAGCTTTGACAGTCGGAACACTGAAGCTTTCTTT
clone size: NA; J gene: TRBJ1-5; V gene: TRBV24-1; D gene: TRBD1; CDR3 protein: CATSDSGTGYMHF; CDR3 DNA: TGTGCCACCAGTGATTCCGGGACAGGGTATATGCATTTT
clone size: few; J gene: TRBJ1-5; V gene: TRBV7-8; D gene: NA; CDR3 protein: CASSLGSSYSNQPQHF; CDR3 DNA: TGTGCCAGCAGCTTAGGTAGTAGCTATAGCAATCAGCCCCAGCATTTT
clone size: NA; J gene: TRBJ2-2; V gene: TRBV5-1; D gene: NA; CDR3 protein: CASSSGMRSTGELFF; CDR3 DNA: TGCGCCAGCAGCTCGGGAATGAGATCCACCGGGGAGCTGTTTTTT
clone size: NA; J gene: TRBJ2-7; V gene: TRBV5-4; D gene: TRBD2; CDR3 protein: CASSPSGTSPYEQYF; CDR3 DNA: TGTGCCAGCAGTCCGAGCGGGACCAGTCCGTACGAGCAGTACTTC
clone size: NA; J gene: TRBJ2-7; V gene: TRBV6-5; D gene: NA; CDR3 protein: CASSRDQVKYEQYF; CDR3 DNA: TGTGCCAGCAGTCGCGACCAGGTGAAATACGAGCAGTACTTC
clone size: NA; J gene: TRBJ1-5; V gene: TRBV14; D gene: NA; CDR3 protein: CASSQEPGTPPQPQHF; CDR3 DNA: TGTGCCAGCAGCCAAGAACCCGGGACACCACCCCAGCCCCAGCATTTT
clone size: NA; J gene: TRBJ2-1; V gene: TRBV18; D gene: NA; CDR3 protein: CASSPDRGNEQFF; CDR3 DNA: TGTGCCAGCTCACCAGACCGGGGCAATGAGCAGTTCTTC
clone size: NA; J gene: TRBJ2-5; V gene: TRBV30; D gene: TRBD2; CDR3 protein: CAWMGGGSQETQYF; CDR3 DNA: TGTGCCTGGATGGGGGGGGGTAGTCAAGAGACCCAGTACTTC
clone size: NA; J gene: TRBJ1-4; V gene: TRBV28; D gene: NA; CDR3 protein: CASSLRQFNEKLFF; CDR3 DNA: TGTGCCAGCAGTTTGCGGCAGTTTAATGAAAAACTGTTTTTT
clone size: NA; J gene: TRBJ2-7; V gene: TRBV5-1; D gene: TRBD1; CDR3 protein: CASSPRTGLSYEQYF; CDR3 DNA: TGCGCCAGCAGCCCGCGGACAGGCCTATCCTACGAGCAGTACTTC
clone size: NA; J gene: TRBJ1-5; V gene: TRBV20-1; D gene: NA; CDR3 protein: CSASLTGGSNQPQHF; CDR3 DNA: TGCAGTGCTAGTCTTACGGGGGGCAGCAATCAGCCCCAGCATTTT
clone size: NA; J gene: TRBJ2-1; V gene: TRBV7-3; D gene: NA; CDR3 protein: CASSPGQTYNEQFF; CDR3 DNA: TGTGCCAGCAGCCCCGGACAGACATACAATGAGCAGTTCTTC
clone size: NA; J gene: TRBJ2-7; V gene: TRBV11-3; D gene: TRBD1; CDR3 protein: CASSRGQGDEQYF; CDR3 DNA: TGTGCCAGCAGCCGGGGACAGGGTGACGAGCAGTACTTC
clone size: NA; J gene: TRBJ2-7; V gene: TRBV27; D gene: TRBD2; CDR3 protein: CASSTLAGGPYEQYF; CDR3 DNA: TGTGCCAGCAGTACCCTAGCGGGGGGTCCCTACGAGCAGTACTTC
clone size: once; J gene: TRBJ2-1; V gene: TRBV18; D gene: TRBD2; CDR3 protein: CASSPPSGRAGEQFF; CDR3 DNA: TGTGCCAGCTCACCACCTAGCGGGAGGGCGGGTGAGCAGTTCTTC